Shown below are 32 T cell receptor beta chains from a single sample sequenced in a study of Graves' ophthalmopathy and Graves' hyperthyroidism. RNA transcripts served as template for amplifying TCR beta CDR3 sequences. The library came from an HTBI-primed first-round RT-PCR and a second-round multiplex PCR. TCRdb redid the calling of the multiplex PCR reads with MiXCR, one entry per CDR3 protein. The sample gives 200,000 to 300,000 distinct CDR3 sequences, around 42% of which show up once; less than 50% is in the top ten. The sequencing sample was made of peripheral blood. Every receptor here comes from an adult man with Graves' ophthalmopathy.

The count of this clonotype is one. The chain has TRBV9 and TRBJ1-6; D is unclear. There are 12 residues in the CDR3. Germline CDR1 SGDLS, CDR2 YYNGEE. V gave up 4 bases and J gave up 14 bases, with 13 bases separating them. The chain's CDR3 is CASSPRAGTLHF. In nucleotides, the CDR3 is TGTGCCAGCAGCCCCAGAGCGGGAACCCTCCACTTT.

Turning to this clonotype: A read error is likely, as this CDR3 ends without the conserved phenylalanine or tryptophan. The limits of the CDR3 on the DNA are not certain, so only TCRdb's listed CDR3 is given. The chain is built from TRBV20-1 and TRBJ1-4; the table names TRBD1, a call not compared with the DNA. The germline V gene encodes CDR1 DFQATT and CDR2 SNEGSKA (reference sequence). The CDR3 is made up of 8 amino acids, end residues included. CDR3 protein: CSASEGGE.

Remarks on this clonotype: Since a much larger clone is just one base distant, this may be a read error. The V and J genes are TRBV29-1 and TRBJ2-7; 9 bases are a match to TRBD1. CDR1 and CDR2 from the germline V gene are SQVTM and ANQGSEA. This CDR3 comprises 13 residues. CDR3 DNA: TGCAGCGTTGCCGGGACAGGGCCCTACGAGCAGCACTTC. This encodes CSVAGTGPYEQHF.

This clonotype showed up just a few times. The CDR3 sequence: CSVEAQPGGDGYTF. CDR3 DNA sequence: TGCAGCGTTGAAGCTCAACCAGGGGGCGATGGCTACACCTTC. The V and J genes are TRBV29-1 and TRBJ1-2, with TRBD1 identical over 8 bases. J lost 6 bases, V lost 1 base, and 7 bases had no gene match. The CDR3 contains 14 residues. The germline CDR1 and CDR2 sequences are SQVTM and ANQGSEA.

This clonotype has at least ten counts. The chain combines TRBV7-3 with TRBJ2-7; a possible D gene is TRBD1 (5 bases). V was trimmed by 2 bases and J by 5 bases, leaving 7 bases between them. The CDR3 runs to 12 residues. Germline-derived CDR1 and CDR2 are SGHTA and FQGTGA. The CDR3, as DNA: TGTGCCAGCAGCTTAGAAGGGGACGAGCAGTACTTC. Residues: CASSLEGDEQYF.

This clonotype has only one observation. Here the CDR3 reads CASSPAGTEDEKLFF. CDR3 bases: TGTGCCAGCAGCCCGGCCGGGACAGAGGATGAAAAACTGTTTTTT. This rearrangement joins TRBV7-9 to TRBJ1-4; 7 bases map to TRBD1. Germline values: CDR1 SEHNR, CDR2 FQNEAQ (reference sequence). CDR3 size: 15 residues. Trimming removed 5 bases from V and 6 bases from J; junction bases left unmatched: 9.

The V call is TRBV10-3, the J call TRBJ2-2; 9 nucleotides match TRBD2. V shed 0 bases and J 3 bases; nucleotides not matched to a gene: 17. Germline-derived CDR1 and CDR2 are ENHRY and SYGVKD. The length of the CDR3 is 21 residues. The CDR3 loop is CAISESGARAGGDLDTGELFF. The CDR3 coding sequence is TGTGCCATCAGTGAGTCTGGAGCGCGAGCGGGAGGTGACTTAGACACCGGGGAGCTGTTTTTT.

The chain employs TRBV7-2 and TRBJ2-5; 13 bases agree with TRBD2. The germline gives CDR1 SGHTA, CDR2 FQGNSA. The CDR3 runs 17 residues. The trim removed 6 bases at V and 5 bases at J, leaving 12 bases unmatched. The CDR3 loop is CASSREILAGGRETQYF. CDR3 nucleotide sequence: TGTGCCAGCAGTCGTGAAATACTAGCGGGGGGGCGTGAGACCCAGTACTTC.

This chain joins TRBV5-1 and TRBJ1-1; TRBD1 is a possible D gene (5 bases). The CDR3 loop spans 14 amino acids. The germline V and J ends were trimmed by 2 bases and 5 bases, with 13 bases remaining between them. In germline, CDR1 is SGHRS, CDR2 YFSETQ. CDR3 residues: CASSLTGDETEAFF. The CDR3 DNA is TGCGCCAGCAGCTTAACCGGGGACGAAACTGAAGCTTTCTTT.

CDR3 amino acids: CASSYDQLGLYGYTF. The CDR3 nucleotides are TGTGCCAGCAGTTACGACCAGCTTGGGCTCTATGGCTACACCTTC. V gene TRBV6-1 combines with J gene TRBJ1-2; no definite D call. This CDR3 region has 15 residues. Germline CDR1 MNHNS, CDR2 SASEGT. Trimming shortened V by 5 bases and J by 4 bases, and 17 bases separated the two germline ends.

The chain couples TRBV5-1 to TRBJ1-1; 7 bases fit TRBD1. Trimming at V came to 1 base and at J to 5 bases, leaving 5 bases not matched to a gene. This CDR3 region has 14 residues. Germline CDR1 SGHRS, CDR2 YFSETQ. The CDR3 loop is CASSLYRGETEAFF. Here the CDR3 DNA reads TGCGCCAGCAGCTTGTACAGGGGAGAAACTGAAGCTTTCTTT.

This clonotype was found a few times. The chain recombines TRBV2 with TRBJ1-4, with TRBD1 matching over 9 bases. The CDR3 is 15 amino acids. Losses at the gene ends were 6 bases for V and 8 bases for J; bases not matched to a gene: 10. CDR1 and CDR2 from the germline V gene are SNHLY and FYNNEI. The CDR3 region is CASSGPGQGGEKLFF. CDR3 sequence (DNA): TGTGCCAGCAGCGGTCCGGGACAGGGTGGAGAAAAACTGTTTTTT.

The CDR3 region is CASSRGQAGYEQYF. CDR3 sequence (DNA): TGTGCCAGCAGCCGAGGTCAAGCCGGCTACGAGCAGTACTTC. V usage is TRBV9 and J usage is TRBJ2-7; no firm D call. CDR3 length: 14 amino acids. CDR1 SGDLS and CDR2 YYNGEE come from the germline V gene. V lost 4 bases to trimming and J lost 3 bases, with 14 bases between them.

This clonotype was observed a few times. The rearrangement uses TRBV7-8 and TRBJ1-1; no clear D. The CDR3 length is 16 residues. Trimming removed 2 bases from V and 0 bases from J, with 13 bases in between. From germline, CDR1 is SGHVS and CDR2 FQNEAQ. CDR3 DNA: TGTGCCAGCAGCTTAAAGTACGGCCCAATGAACACTGAAGCTTTCTTT. It codes for CASSLKYGPMNTEAFF. Full variable domain (remainder filled in from reference TRBV7-8 and TRBJ1-1): GAGVSQSPRYKVAKRGQDVALRCDPISGHVSLFWYQQALGQGPEFLTYFQNEAQLDKSGLPSDRFFAERPEGSVSTLKIQRTQQEDSAVYLCASSLKYGPMNTEAFFGQGTRLTVV.

In this sample, this clonotype turned up a few times. The rearrangement joins TRBV9 to TRBJ1-4; D may be TRBD1 (5 bases). Germline V CDR1 and CDR2: SGDLS, YYNGEE. The germline V and J ends were trimmed by 3 bases and 8 bases, with 17 bases remaining between them. CDR3 length equals 15 residues. The CDR3 here is CASSAQGAREEKLFF. As DNA, the CDR3 is TGTGCCAGCAGCGCTCAGGGCGCAAGAGAGGAAAAACTGTTTTTT. The full variable domain, completed using reference TRBV9 and TRBJ1-4, is DSGVTQTPKHLITATGQRVTLRCSPRSGDLSVYWYQQSLDQGLQFLIQYYNGEERAKGNILERFSAQQFPDLHSELNLSSLELGDSALYFCASSAQGAREEKLFFGSGTQLSVL.

V usage is TRBV10-3 and J usage is TRBJ1-6; possibly TRBD1 for D (5 bases). Germline values: CDR1 ENHRY, CDR2 SYGVKD. Deletions cut 4 bases from V and 6 bases from J, with 7 bases between. The CDR3 extends over 13 amino acids. CDR3 sequence: CAISVGVNSPLHF. The CDR3 DNA reads TGTGCCATCAGTGTAGGGGTTAATTCACCCCTCCACTTT.

In its sample, this clonotype was seen a few times. The chain employs TRBV6-5 and TRBJ1-2; D gene ambiguous. The CDR3 extends over 14 amino acids. The V and J ends lost 2 bases and 4 bases respectively, with 11 bases between them. Looked up from germline, CDR1 is MNHEY and CDR2 is SVGAGI. CDR3 amino acids: CASSYRARLYGYTF. CDR3 DNA sequence: TGTGCCAGCAGTTACAGGGCCAGACTCTATGGCTACACCTTC.

V is TRBV19 and J is TRBJ1-1; TRBD1 is a possible D gene (6 bases). Trimming took off 6 bases at V and 1 base at J, with 9 bases between the two ends. From germline, CDR1 is LNHDA and CDR2 SQIVND (reference sequence). There are 13 residues in the CDR3. The CDR3 bases are TGTGCCAGTAGGGAACAGGGGAACACTGAAGCTTTCTTT. Encoded protein: CASREQGNTEAFF.

The V and J genes are TRBV7-9 and TRBJ1-1; D remains unclear. Between the trimmed V and J ends, which lost 5 bases and 4 bases, there was a span of 11 bases. Germline V gene data show CDR1 as SEHNR and CDR2 as FQNEAQ (reference sequence). The CDR3 is 13 amino acids. CDR3: CASSLSSLTEAFF. Written as DNA, the CDR3 is TGTGCCAGCAGCCTCTCATCTCTCACTGAAGCTTTCTTT.

Turning to this clonotype: One junction end disagrees with the germline gene, perhaps due to a read error. This chain joins TRBV10-2 and TRBJ2-3; D is unresolved. Germline V gene lookup returns CDR1 WSHSY and CDR2 SAAADI. CDR3 length: 14 amino acids. The CDR3 loop is CASMSLITADTQYF. The CDR3 region has the DNA TGTGCCAGCATGAGCTTAATTACCGCAGATACGCAGTATTTT.

The chain links TRBV7-2 to TRBJ1-2; D perhaps matches TRBD1 (6 bases). V was clipped by 4 bases and J by 10 bases, with 25 bases between them. Looked up from germline, CDR1 is SGHTA and CDR2 is FQGNSA. The CDR3 runs 16 residues. CDR3 amino acids: CASSSWGQKENPHYTF. For the CDR3, the DNA is TGTGCCAGCAGCTCATGGGGGCAAAAGGAAAACCCCCACTACACCTTC. The variable domain in full, completed from reference TRBV7-2 and TRBJ1-2, reads GAGVSQSPSNKVTEKGKDVELRCDPISGHTALYWYRQSLGQGLEFLIYFQGNSAPDKSGLPSDRFSAERTGGSVSTLTIQRTQQEDSAVYLCASSSWGQKENPHYTFGSGTRLTVV.

This clonotype was seen a handful of times. The chain links TRBV2 to TRBJ1-4; D ambiguous. The germline V gene encodes CDR1 SNHLY and CDR2 FYNNEI. V gave up 1 base and J gave up 2 bases, with 11 bases separating them. CDR3 size: 16 residues. CDR3 sequence (DNA): TGTGCCAGCAGTGAAGATGGGGTTGGGACTAATGAAAAACTGTTTTTT. Amino acid sequence: CASSEDGVGTNEKLFF. Complete variable domain (other parts from reference TRBV2 and TRBJ1-4): EPEVTQTPSHQVTQMGQEVILRCVPISNHLYFYWYRQILGQKVEFLVSFYNNEISEKSEIFDDQFSVERPDGSNFTLKIRSTKLEDSAMYFCASSEDGVGTNEKLFFGSGTQLSVL.

The rearrangement uses TRBV4-1 and TRBJ1-1; 12 nucleotides line up with TRBD1. This CDR3 has 16 residues. Germline CDR1 is MGHRA and CDR2 is YSYEKL. The V segment lost 4 bases and the J segment 2 bases; nucleotides outside the gene matches: 5. For the CDR3, the DNA is TGCGCCAGCAGCCTCCGGGACAGGGGGCCAAACACTGAAGCTTTCTTT. Its translation: CASSLRDRGPNTEAFF.

The rearrangement links TRBV2 to TRBJ1-5, with D uncertain. With 8 bases removed from V and 3 bases from J, the gap between germline ends came to 17 bases. Germline V gene lookup returns CDR1 SNHLY and CDR2 FYNNEI. CDR3 length: 15 residues. The CDR3 loop reads CASGKAGPANQPQHF. Here the CDR3 DNA reads TGTGCCAGCGGTAAGGCGGGTCCCGCCAATCAGCCCCAGCATTTT.

This chain uses TRBV15 with TRBJ2-2; 11 nucleotides line up with TRBD1. The germline CDR1 and CDR2 sequences are LNHNV and YYDKDF (reference sequence). This CDR3 has 15 residues. Losses at the gene ends were 8 bases for V and 5 bases for J; bases not matched to a gene: 7. The CDR3 spells CATGRTGGATGELFF. CDR3 nucleotides: TGTGCCACCGGAAGGACAGGGGGCGCGACCGGGGAGCTGTTTTTT.

The table lists this clonotype with a count of one. The CDR3, as DNA: TGTGCCAGCAGCGGGACCCTAACAGGGGGATTTAATGAAAAACTGTTTTTT. Protein sequence: CASSGTLTGGFNEKLFF. J is TRBJ1-4 and V is TRBV7-2, with 8 bases lining up with TRBD1. Germline CDR1 reads SGHTA; CDR2 reads FQGNSA. The CDR3 length is 17 residues. J was trimmed by 4 bases and V by 5 bases; bases with no gene match: 12.

The rearrangement links TRBV7-9 to TRBJ1-1, with no clear D. This CDR3 comprises 10 residues. Trimming cost V 8 bases and J 7 bases, with 8 bases left between them. Per the germline V gene, CDR1 is SEHNR and CDR2 is FQNEAQ (reference sequence). CDR3 in DNA: TGTGCCAGCTTAGGAGTTGAAGCTTTCTTT. This gives the protein CASLGVEAFF.

The CDR3 is CASGLVVAGNTIYF. In DNA, the CDR3 is TGTGCTAGTGGTTTGGTAGTTGCTGGAAACACCATATATTTT. V usage is TRBV12-3 or TRBV12-4 and J usage is TRBJ1-3, with D unclear. The CDR3 has 14 residues.

The gene calls are TRBV20-1 and TRBJ1-2; tentatively, D is TRBD1 (6 bases). Germline-derived CDR1 and CDR2 are DFQATT and SNEGSKA (reference sequence). This CDR3 contains 15 residues. V lost 0 bases to trimming and J lost 8 bases, with 19 bases between them. CDR3 in amino acids: CSARDPSAGELGYTF. CDR3 sequence (DNA): TGCAGTGCTAGAGATCCGTCGGCAGGGGAATTGGGCTACACCTTC.

J is TRBJ2-5 and V is TRBV4-2; D may be TRBD2 (5 bases). V was shortened by 3 bases and J by 1 base, with 9 bases between the two germline ends. CDR1 is LGHNA, CDR2 YNFKEQ, per germline. The CDR3 is made up of 14 amino acids. In DNA, the CDR3 is TGTGCCAGCAGCCATGACGGGGTCCAAGAGACCCAGTACTTC. This sequence encodes CASSHDGVQETQYF.

The chain uses TRBV12-3 or TRBV12-4 and TRBJ1-4, with 9 nucleotides matching TRBD1. This CDR3 has 16 residues. The V and J ends lost 6 bases and 4 bases, in that order; junction bases with no gene match: 9. CDR3 in amino acids: CASRPGQGISNEKLFF. DNA of the CDR3: TGTGCCAGCAGGCCGGGACAGGGTATCAGTAATGAAAAACTGTTTTTT.

This sequence joins TRBV7-9 and TRBJ1-3; a weak D match, TRBD1 (5 bases). In germline, CDR1 is SEHNR, CDR2 FQNEAQ (reference sequence). With 8 bases removed from V and 5 bases from J, the gap between germline ends came to 25 bases. There are 17 residues in the CDR3. CDR3 sequence: CASGYQQGGRNRNTIYF. In DNA form, the CDR3 reads TGTGCCAGCGGTTACCAGCAGGGCGGAAGGAATCGAAACACCATATATTTT.